The clone carrying this T cell receptor beta chain was observed once. This entry is derived from a study of cytomegalovirus exposure and HLA in healthy donors. Clones were read by immunoSEQ multiplex PCR, and TCRdb kept only the in-frame ones, dropping some. Among over 60,000 clones listed, roughly 96% were seen once. The clonotype originates from a young man in good health and CMV-seronegative. Sequencing was done on a sample of PBMCs.

The CDR3: CASSPGQGNNYGYTF. Here the CDR3 DNA reads TGTGCCAGTAGTCCAGGACAGGGGAATAACTATGGCTACACCTTC. The rearrangement joins TRBV19 to TRBJ1-2, with 9 bases fitting TRBD1. With V trimmed by 5 bases and J by 1 base, 5 bases remained unmatched. The length of the CDR3 is 15 residues. Germline V CDR1 and CDR2: LNHDA, SQIVND (reference sequence).